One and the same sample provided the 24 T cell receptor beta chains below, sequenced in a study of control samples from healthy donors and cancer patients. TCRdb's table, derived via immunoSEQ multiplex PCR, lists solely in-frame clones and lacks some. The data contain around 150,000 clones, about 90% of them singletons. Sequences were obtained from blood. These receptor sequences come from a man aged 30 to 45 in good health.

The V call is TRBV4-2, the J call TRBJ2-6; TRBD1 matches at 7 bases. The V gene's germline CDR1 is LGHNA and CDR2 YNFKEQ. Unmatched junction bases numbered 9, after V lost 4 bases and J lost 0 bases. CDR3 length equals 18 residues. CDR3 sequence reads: CASSPGDSLSSGANVLTF. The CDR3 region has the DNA TGTGCCAGCAGCCCCGGGGACAGCCTAAGCTCTGGGGCCAACGTCCTGACTTTC.

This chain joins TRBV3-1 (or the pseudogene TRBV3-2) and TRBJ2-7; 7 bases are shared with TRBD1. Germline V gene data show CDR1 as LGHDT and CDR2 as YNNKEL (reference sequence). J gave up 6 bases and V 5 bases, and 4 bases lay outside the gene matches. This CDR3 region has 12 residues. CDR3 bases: TGTGCCAGCAGCTATACAGGGGTCGAGCAGTACTTC. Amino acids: CASSYTGVEQYF.

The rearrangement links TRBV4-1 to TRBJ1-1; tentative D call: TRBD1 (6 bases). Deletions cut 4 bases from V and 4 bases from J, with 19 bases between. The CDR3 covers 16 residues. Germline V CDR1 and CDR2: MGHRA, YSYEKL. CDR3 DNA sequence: TGCGCCAGCAGCCGAGCACCAGGGGAGTTGGGCACTGAAGCTTTCTTT. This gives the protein CASSRAPGELGTEAFF.

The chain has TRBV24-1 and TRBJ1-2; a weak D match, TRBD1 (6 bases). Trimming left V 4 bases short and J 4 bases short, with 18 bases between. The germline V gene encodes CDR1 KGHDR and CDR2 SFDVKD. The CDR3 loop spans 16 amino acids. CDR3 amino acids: CATSDQRRGGAYGYTF. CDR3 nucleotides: TGTGCCACCAGTGACCAGCGTAGAGGGGGGGCCTATGGCTACACCTTC.

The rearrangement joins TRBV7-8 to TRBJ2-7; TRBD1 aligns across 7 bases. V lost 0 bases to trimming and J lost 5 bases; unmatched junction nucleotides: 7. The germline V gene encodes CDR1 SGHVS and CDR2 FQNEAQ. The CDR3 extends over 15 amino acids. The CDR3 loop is CASSLARDSYNEQYF. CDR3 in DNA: TGTGCCAGCAGCTTAGCCCGGGACAGCTATAACGAGCAGTACTTC.

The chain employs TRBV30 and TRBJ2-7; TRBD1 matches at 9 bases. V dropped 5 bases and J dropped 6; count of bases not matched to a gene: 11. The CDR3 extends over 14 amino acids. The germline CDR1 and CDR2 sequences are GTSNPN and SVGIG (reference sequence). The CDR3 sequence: CAWGRGQGPSEQYF. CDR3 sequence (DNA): TGTGCCTGGGGGCGGGGACAGGGTCCCTCCGAGCAGTACTTC.

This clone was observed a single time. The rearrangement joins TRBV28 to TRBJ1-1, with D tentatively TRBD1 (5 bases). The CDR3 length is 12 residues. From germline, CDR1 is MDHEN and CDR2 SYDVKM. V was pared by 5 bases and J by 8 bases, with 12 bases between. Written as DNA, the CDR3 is TGTGCCAGCAGTCTCGACAGCACCGAAGCTTTCTTT. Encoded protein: CASSLDSTEAFF.

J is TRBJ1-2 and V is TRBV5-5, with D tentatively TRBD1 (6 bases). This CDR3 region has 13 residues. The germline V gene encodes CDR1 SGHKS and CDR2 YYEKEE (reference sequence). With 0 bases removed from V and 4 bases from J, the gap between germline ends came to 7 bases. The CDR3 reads CASSLDRVYGYTF. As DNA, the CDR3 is TGTGCCAGCAGCTTGGACAGGGTCTATGGCTACACCTTC.

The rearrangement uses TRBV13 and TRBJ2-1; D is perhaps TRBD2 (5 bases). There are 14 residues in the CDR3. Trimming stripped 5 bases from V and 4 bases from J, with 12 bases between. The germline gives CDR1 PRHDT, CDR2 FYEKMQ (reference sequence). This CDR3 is CASSPRTGYNEQFF. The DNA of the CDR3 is TGTGCCAGCAGCCCCCGGACTGGATACAATGAGCAGTTCTTC.

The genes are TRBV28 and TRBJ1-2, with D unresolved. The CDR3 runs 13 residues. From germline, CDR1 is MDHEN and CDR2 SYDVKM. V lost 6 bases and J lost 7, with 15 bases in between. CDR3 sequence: CASSPPSSSGYTF. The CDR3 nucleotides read TGTGCCAGCAGCCCCCCGAGCTCCTCTGGCTACACCTTC.

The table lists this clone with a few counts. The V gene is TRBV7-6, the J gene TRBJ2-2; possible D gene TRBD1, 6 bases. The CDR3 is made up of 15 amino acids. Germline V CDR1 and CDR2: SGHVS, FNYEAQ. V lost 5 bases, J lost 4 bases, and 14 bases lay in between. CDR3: CASSRTGSRTGELFF. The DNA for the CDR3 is TGTGCCAGCAGCCGCACAGGGAGTCGCACCGGGGAGCTGTTTTTT. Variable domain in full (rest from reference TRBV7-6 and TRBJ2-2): GAGVSQSPRYKVTKRGQDVALRCDPISGHVSLYWYRQALGQGPEFLTYFNYEAQQDKSGLPNDRFSAERPEGSISTLTIQRTEQRDSAMYRCASSRTGSRTGELFFGEGSRLTVL.

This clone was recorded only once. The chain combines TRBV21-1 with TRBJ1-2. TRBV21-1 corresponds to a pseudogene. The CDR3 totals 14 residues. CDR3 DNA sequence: TGTACTGACCTTAGCGCCTCCGGTTTCTATGGCTACACCTTC. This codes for CTDLSASGFYGYTF.

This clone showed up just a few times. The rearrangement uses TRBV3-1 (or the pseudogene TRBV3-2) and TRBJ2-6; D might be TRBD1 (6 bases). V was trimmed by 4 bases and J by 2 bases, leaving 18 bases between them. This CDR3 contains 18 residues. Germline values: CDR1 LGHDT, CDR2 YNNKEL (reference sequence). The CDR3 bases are TGTGCCAGCAGCCCCCTCGGACAGAGGAGGACTGGGGCCAACGTCCTGACTTTC. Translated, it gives CASSPLGQRRTGANVLTF.

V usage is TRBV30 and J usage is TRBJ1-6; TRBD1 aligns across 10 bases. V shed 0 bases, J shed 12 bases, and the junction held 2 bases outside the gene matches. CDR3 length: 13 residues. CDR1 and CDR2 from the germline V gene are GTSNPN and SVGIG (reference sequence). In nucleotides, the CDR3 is TGTGCCTGGAGTGTCCGGGACAGGGGACCCCTCCACTTT. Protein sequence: CAWSVRDRGPLHF.

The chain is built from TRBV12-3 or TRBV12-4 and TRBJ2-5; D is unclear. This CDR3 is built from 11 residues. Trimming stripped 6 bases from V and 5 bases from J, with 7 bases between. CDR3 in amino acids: CASSLGETQYF. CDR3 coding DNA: TGTGCCAGCAGCCTTGGGGAGACCCAGTACTTC.

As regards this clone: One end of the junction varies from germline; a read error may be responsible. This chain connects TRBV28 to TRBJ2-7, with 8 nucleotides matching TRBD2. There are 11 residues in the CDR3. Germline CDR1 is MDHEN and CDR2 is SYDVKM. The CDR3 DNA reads TGTGCCAGCAGCCCCGGGGGGGGCTCCAACTTC. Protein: CASSPGGGSNF.

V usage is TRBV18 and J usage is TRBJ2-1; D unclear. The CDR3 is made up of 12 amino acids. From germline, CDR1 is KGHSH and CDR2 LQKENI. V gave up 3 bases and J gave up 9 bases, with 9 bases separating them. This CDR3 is CASSPKGFEQFF. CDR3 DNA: TGTGCCAGCTCACCTAAAGGCTTTGAGCAGTTCTTC.

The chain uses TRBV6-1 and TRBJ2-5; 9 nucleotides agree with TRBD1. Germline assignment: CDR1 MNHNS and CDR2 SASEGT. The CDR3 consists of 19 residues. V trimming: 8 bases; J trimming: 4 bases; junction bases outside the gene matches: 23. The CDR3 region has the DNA TGTGCCAGCGGTGGCCCCCCTTACGGTACGGGACAGGGTTCAGAGACCCAGTACTTC. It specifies CASGGPPYGTGQGSETQYF.

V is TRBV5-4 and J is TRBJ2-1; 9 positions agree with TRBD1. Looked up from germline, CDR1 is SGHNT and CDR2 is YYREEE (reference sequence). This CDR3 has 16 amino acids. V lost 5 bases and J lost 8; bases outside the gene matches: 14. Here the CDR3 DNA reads TGTGCCAGCAGGGAACGCCGGGACAGGGATTTCGATGAGCAGTTCTTC. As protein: CASRERRDRDFDEQFF.

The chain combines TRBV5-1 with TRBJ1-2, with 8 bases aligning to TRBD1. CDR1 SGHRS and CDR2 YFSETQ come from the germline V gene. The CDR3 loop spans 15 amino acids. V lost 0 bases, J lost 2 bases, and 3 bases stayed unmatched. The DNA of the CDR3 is TGCGCCAGCAGCTTGGCCGGGGACAGGAACTATGGCTACACCTTC. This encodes CASSLAGDRNYGYTF.

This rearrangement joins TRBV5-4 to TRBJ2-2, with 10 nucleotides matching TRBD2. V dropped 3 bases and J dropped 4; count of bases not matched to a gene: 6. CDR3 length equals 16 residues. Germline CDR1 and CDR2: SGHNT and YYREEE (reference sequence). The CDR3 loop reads CASSSGLADTTGELFF. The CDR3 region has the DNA TGTGCCAGCAGCTCCGGACTAGCGGACACCACCGGGGAGCTGTTTTTT.

This CDR3 reads CASIEGSTDTQYF. CDR3 in DNA: TGTGCCAGTATAGAGGGTTCCACAGATACGCAGTATTTT. The J gene is TRBJ2-3, the V gene TRBV19, with D possibly matching TRBD2 (5 bases). Per the germline V gene, CDR1 is LNHDA and CDR2 is SQIVND (reference sequence). Trimming stripped 7 bases from V and 2 bases from J, with 10 bases between. CDR3 length equals 13 residues.

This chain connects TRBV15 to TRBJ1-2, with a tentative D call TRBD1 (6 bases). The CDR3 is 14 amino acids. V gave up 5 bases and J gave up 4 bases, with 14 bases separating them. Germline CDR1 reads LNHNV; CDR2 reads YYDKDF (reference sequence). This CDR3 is CATSLGQWAYGYTF. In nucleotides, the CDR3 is TGTGCCACCAGCCTCGGACAGTGGGCCTATGGCTACACCTTC.

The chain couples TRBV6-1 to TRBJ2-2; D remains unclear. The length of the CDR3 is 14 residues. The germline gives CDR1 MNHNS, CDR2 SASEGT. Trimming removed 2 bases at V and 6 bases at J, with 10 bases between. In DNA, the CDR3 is TGTGCCAGCAGTGAAATCTTCTATTCCGGGGAGCTGTTTTTT. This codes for CASSEIFYSGELFF.